Below are 10 T cell receptor beta chains sequenced from a single sample in a study of blood T cell repertoires in COVID-19. Method: immunoSEQ multiplex PCR; TCRdb's copy keeps in-frame clones and lacks some. This sample has 70,000 or so clones, with roughly nine tenths found just once. The specimen sequenced was peripheral blood. The receptor source for this set is a human donor in a cohort sampled during active COVID-19.

J is TRBJ1-2 and V is TRBV4-2, with TRBD1 identical over 8 bases. Trimming removed 1 base from V and 4 bases from J; junction bases left unmatched: 17. Germline assignment: CDR1 LGHNA and CDR2 YNFKEQ. The CDR3 has 19 residues. CDR3 sequence (DNA): TGTGCCAGCAGCCAAGTTAGCGCCCCCACCGGGACAGGCCCCTATGGCTACACCTTC. This gives the protein CASSQVSAPTGTGPYGYTF.

The J gene is TRBJ1-1, the V gene TRBV30; D is uncertain. The CDR3 is made up of 11 amino acids. Germline loops: CDR1 GTSNPN, CDR2 SVGIG (reference sequence). CDR3 coding DNA: TGTGCGTATGAGAGGAACACTGAAGCTTTCTTT. Amino acid sequence: CAYERNTEAFF. Supplemented by reference TRBV30 and TRBJ1-1, the full variable domain reads SQTIHQWPATLVQPVGSPLSLECTVEGTSNPNLYWYRQAAGRGLQLLFYSVGIGQISSEVPQNLSASRPQDRQFILSSKKLLLSDSGFYLCAYERNTEAFFGQGTRLTVV.

The genes are TRBV29-1 and TRBJ1-1, with D perhaps TRBD1 (5 bases). The CDR3 runs 12 residues. Trimming removed 6 bases from V and 4 bases from J, with 12 bases in between. Germline values: CDR1 SQVTM, CDR2 ANQGSEA. DNA for the CDR3: TGCAGCGTCCTCAGCCAGGGCACTGAAGCTTTCTTT. This gives the protein CSVLSQGTEAFF.

V and J are TRBV12-3 or TRBV12-4 and TRBJ2-5, with D possibly TRBD1 on 6 matching bases. Trimming removed 5 bases at V and 1 base at J, with 8 bases between. The CDR3 runs to 13 residues. The CDR3 region has the DNA TGTGCCAGCAGTAGGGACACCCAAGAGACCCAGTACTTC. It codes for CASSRDTQETQYF.

This chain connects TRBV4-3 to TRBJ2-3; 9 bases line up with TRBD2. CDR1 and CDR2 from the germline V gene are LGHNA and YSLEER. V was clipped by 0 bases and J by 2 bases; unmatched bases: 6. The CDR3 is 17 amino acids. CDR3 in amino acids: CASSQEAGGPLTDTQYF. The CDR3 DNA reads as TGCGCCAGCAGCCAAGAAGCGGGAGGCCCCCTCACAGATACGCAGTATTTT.

The chain has TRBV28 and TRBJ2-3, with TRBD2 identical over 8 bases. The ends lost 6 bases at V and 3 bases at J; junction bases unmatched: 8. Germline CDR1 reads MDHEN; CDR2 reads SYDVKM. The CDR3 contains 15 residues. In DNA, the CDR3 is TGTGCCAGCAGCCAGACAAGCGGGAGAACAGATACGCAGTATTTT. Translated: CASSQTSGRTDTQYF.

The chain combines TRBV5-4 with TRBJ2-7; 10 nucleotides line up with TRBD1. V trimming: 5 bases; J trimming: 1 base; junction bases outside the gene matches: 9. The CDR3 length is 16 residues. From germline, CDR1 is SGHNT and CDR2 YYREEE (reference sequence). The CDR3 region is CASRRTGTGVSYEQYF. CDR3 in DNA: TGTGCCAGCAGACGGACAGGGACAGGGGTATCCTACGAGCAGTACTTC.

This clone was counted once. The chain recombines TRBV4-1 with TRBJ1-1, with a weak D call TRBD1 (5 bases). This CDR3 contains 15 residues. Germline V gene lookup returns CDR1 MGHRA and CDR2 YSYEKL. Trimming took off 1 base at V and 1 base at J, with 10 bases between the two ends. Here the CDR3 DNA reads TGCGCCAGCAGCCAAGCCGGGGGACCGAACACTGAAGCTTTCTTT. As protein: CASSQAGGPNTEAFF.

This clone has just one count. The rearrangement links TRBV19 to TRBJ1-5; D remains ambiguous. Trimming cost V 5 bases and J 3 bases, with 8 bases left between them. This CDR3 is 13 amino acids long. CDR1 and CDR2 from the germline V gene are LNHDA and SQIVND (reference sequence). CDR3 nucleotides: TGTGCCAGTAGTTGGGCCTCCAATCAGCCCCAGCATTTT. It codes for CASSWASNQPQHF. The variable domain in full, with the rest retrieved from reference TRBV19 and TRBJ1-5, is DGGITQSPKYLFRKEGQNVTLSCEQNLNHDAMYWYRQDPGQGLRLIYYSQIVNDFQKGDIAEGYSVSREKKESFPLTVTSAQKNPTAFYLCASSWASNQPQHFGDGTRLSIL.

The chain has TRBV11-1 and TRBJ2-5; 8 nucleotides line up with TRBD1. The CDR3 extends over 14 amino acids. J lost 4 bases, V lost 1 base, and 2 bases had no gene match. The germline gives CDR1 SGHAT, CDR2 FQDESV (reference sequence). Here the CDR3 reads CASSLGGQVETQYF. CDR3 in DNA: TGTGCCAGCAGCTTAGGGGGACAGGTAGAGACCCAGTACTTC.